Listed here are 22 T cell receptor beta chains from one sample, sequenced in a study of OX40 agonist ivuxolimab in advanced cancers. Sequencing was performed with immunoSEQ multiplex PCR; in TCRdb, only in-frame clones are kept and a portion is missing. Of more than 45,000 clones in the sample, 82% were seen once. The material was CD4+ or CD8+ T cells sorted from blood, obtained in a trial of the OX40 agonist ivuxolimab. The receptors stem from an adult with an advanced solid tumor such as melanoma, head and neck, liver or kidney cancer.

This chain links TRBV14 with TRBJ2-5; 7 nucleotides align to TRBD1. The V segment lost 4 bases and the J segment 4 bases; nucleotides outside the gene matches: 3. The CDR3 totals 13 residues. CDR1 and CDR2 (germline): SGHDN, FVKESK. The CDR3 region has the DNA TGTGCCAGCAGCCGAAGGGGGCCAGAGACCCAGTACTTC. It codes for CASSRRGPETQYF.

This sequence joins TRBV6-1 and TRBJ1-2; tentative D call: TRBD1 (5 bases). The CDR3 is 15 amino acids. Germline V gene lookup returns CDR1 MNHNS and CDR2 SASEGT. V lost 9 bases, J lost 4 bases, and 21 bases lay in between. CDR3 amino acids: CASRGPQGRTYGYTF. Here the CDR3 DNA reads TGTGCCAGTCGAGGGCCCCAGGGACGGACCTATGGCTACACCTTC.

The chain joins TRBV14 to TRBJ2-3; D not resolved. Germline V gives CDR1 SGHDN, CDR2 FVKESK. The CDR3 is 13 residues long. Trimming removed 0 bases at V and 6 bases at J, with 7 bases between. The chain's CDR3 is CASSQDLRDTQYF. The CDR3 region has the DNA TGTGCCAGCAGCCAAGATTTGAGGGATACGCAGTATTTT.

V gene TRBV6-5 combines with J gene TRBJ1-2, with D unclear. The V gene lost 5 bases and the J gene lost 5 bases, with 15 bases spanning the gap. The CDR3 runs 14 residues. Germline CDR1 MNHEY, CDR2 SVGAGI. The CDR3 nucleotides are TGTGCCAGCAGTCTTCGGGGAAGAGCTTATGGCTACACCTTC. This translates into CASSLRGRAYGYTF.

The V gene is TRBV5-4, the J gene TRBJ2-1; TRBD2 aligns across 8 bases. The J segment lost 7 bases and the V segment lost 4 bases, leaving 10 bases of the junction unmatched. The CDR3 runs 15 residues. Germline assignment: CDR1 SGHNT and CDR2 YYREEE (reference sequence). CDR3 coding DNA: TGTGCCAGCAGCACAGCGGGGGCCCCGGGGAATGAGCAGTTCTTC. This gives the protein CASSTAGAPGNEQFF.

The CDR3 DNA is TGTGCCAGCAGCCAAGACCTGGCGGTTTCACCCCTCCACTTT. Its protein product is CASSQDLAVSPLHF. The rearrangement links TRBV14 to TRBJ1-6; D call uncertain. V was pared by 0 bases and J by 9 bases, with 9 bases between. There are 14 residues in the CDR3. Germline CDR1 SGHDN, CDR2 FVKESK.

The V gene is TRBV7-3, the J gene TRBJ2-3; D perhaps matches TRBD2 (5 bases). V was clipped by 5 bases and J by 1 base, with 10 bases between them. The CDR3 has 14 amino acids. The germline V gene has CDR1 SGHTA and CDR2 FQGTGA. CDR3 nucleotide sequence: TGTGCCAGCAGCCCCCGGACTGGCACAGATACGCAGTATTTT. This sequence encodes CASSPRTGTDTQYF.

The CDR3 nucleotides are TGTGCCAGCAGCCCGGCTGGGGGTAGGGAGCAGTACTTC. Translating it yields CASSPAGGREQYF. The J gene is TRBJ2-7, the V gene TRBV7-9, with D possibly called TRBD1 or TRBD2 (5 bases each). CDR3 size: 13 residues. Germline V lookup: CDR1 SEHNR, CDR2 FQNEAQ (reference sequence). V shed 5 bases and J shed 7 bases, with 15 bases lying between them.

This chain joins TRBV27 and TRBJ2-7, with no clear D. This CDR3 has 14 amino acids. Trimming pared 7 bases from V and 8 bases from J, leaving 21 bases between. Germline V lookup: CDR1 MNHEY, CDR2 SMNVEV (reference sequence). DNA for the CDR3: TGTGCCAGCACATCGAATTCCTTAACTACGAAGCAGTACTTC. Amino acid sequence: CASTSNSLTTKQYF.

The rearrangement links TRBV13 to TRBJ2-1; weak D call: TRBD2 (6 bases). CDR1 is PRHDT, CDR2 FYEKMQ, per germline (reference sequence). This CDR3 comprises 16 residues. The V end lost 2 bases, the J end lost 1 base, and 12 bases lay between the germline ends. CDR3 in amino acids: CASSLRVSGSYNEQFF. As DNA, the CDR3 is TGTGCCAGCAGCTTACGGGTTAGCGGTTCCTACAATGAGCAGTTCTTC.

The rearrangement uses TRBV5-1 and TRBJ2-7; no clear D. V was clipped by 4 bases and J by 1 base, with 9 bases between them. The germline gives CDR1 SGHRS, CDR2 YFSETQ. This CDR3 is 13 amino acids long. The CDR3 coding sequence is TGCGCCAGCAGCGCCCAGGTTTCCTACGAGCAGTACTTC. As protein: CASSAQVSYEQYF.

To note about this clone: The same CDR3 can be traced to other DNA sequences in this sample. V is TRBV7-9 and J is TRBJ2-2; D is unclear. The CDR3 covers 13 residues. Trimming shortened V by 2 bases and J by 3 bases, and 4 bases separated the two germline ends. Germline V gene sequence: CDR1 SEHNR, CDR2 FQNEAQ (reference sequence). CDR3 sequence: CASSLRDTGELFF. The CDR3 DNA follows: TGTGCCAGCAGCTTACGGGACACCGGGGAGCTGTTTTTT.

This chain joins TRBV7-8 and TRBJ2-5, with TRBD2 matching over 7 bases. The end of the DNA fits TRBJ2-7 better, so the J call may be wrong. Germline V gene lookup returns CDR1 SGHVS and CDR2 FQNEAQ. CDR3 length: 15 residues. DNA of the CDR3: TGTGCCAGCAGCTTATCCGGGGGGAGCTCCTACGAGCAGTACTTC. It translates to CASSLSGGSSYEQYF.

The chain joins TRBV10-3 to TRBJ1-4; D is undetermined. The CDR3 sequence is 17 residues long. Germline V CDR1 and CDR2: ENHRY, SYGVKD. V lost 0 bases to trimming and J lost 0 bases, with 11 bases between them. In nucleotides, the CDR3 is TGTGCCATCAGTGAGTCGGTTCAGACTGCAACTAATGAAAAACTGTTTTTT. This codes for CAISESVQTATNEKLFF.

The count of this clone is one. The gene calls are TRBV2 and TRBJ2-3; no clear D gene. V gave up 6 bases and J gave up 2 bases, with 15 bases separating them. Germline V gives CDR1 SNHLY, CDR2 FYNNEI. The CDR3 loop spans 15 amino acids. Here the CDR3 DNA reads TGTGCCAGCAGGAAGACACCCTCGGACACAGATACGCAGTATTTT. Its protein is CASRKTPSDTDTQYF.

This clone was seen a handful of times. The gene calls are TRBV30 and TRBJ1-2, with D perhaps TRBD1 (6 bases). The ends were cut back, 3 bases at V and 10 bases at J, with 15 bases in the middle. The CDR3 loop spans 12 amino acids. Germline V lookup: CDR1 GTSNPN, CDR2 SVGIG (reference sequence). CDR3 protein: CAWRFTGLDYTF. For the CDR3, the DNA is TGTGCCTGGAGATTCACAGGGTTAGACTACACCTTC.

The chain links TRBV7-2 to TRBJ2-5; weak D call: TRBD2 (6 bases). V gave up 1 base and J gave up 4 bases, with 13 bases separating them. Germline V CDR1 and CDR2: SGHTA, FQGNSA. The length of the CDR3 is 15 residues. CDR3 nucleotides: TGTGCCAGCAGCTTAGACCCTACTAGCTCAGAGACCCAGTACTTC. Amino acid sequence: CASSLDPTSSETQYF.

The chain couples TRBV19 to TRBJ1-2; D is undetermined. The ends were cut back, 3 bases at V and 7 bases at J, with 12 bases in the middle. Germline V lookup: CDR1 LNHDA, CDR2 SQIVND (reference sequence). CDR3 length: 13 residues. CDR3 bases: TGTGCCAGTAGTATCCTGGGTTTTAGTGGCTACACCTTC. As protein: CASSILGFSGYTF. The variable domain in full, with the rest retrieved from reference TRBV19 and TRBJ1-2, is DGGITQSPKYLFRKEGQNVTLSCEQNLNHDAMYWYRQDPGQGLRLIYYSQIVNDFQKGDIAEGYSVSREKKESFPLTVTSAQKNPTAFYLCASSILGFSGYTFGSGTRLTVV.

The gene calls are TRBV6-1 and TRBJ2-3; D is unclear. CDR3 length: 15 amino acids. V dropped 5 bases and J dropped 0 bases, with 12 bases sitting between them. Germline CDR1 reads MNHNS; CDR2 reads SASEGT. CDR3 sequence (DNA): TGTGCCAGCAGTCGTTACGGGCCTAGCACAGATACGCAGTATTTT. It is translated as CASSRYGPSTDTQYF.

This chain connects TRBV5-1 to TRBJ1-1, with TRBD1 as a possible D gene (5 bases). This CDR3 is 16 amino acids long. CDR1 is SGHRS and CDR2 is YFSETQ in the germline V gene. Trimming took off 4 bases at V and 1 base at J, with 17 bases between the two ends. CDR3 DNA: TGCGCCAGCAGCCCCCGCTTGGGGCCTCAGAACACTGAAGCTTTCTTT. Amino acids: CASSPRLGPQNTEAFF.

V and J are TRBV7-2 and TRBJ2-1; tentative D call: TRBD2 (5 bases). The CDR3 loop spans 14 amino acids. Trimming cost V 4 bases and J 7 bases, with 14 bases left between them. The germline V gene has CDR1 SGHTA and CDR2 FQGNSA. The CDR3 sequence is CASSSIIGRNEQFF. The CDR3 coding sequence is TGTGCCAGCAGCTCCATAATAGGGAGAAATGAGCAGTTCTTC.

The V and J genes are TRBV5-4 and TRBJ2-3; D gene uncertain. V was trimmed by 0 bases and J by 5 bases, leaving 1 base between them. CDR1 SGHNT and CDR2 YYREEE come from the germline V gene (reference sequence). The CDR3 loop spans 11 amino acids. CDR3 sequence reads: CASSLGDTQYF. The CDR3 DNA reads TGTGCCAGCAGCTTGGGAGATACGCAGTATTTT.